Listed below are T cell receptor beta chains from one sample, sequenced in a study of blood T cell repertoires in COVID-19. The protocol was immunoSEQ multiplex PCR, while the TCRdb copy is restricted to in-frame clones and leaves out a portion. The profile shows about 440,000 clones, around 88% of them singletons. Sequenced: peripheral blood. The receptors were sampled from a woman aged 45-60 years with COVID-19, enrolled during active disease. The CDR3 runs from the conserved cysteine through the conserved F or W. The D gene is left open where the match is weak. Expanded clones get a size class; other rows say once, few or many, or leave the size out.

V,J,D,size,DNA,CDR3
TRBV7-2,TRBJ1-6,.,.,TGTGCCAGCAGCTCCGCGCCCTCTTTTAATTCACCCCTCCACTTT,CASSSAPSFNSPLHF
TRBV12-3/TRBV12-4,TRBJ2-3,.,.,TGTGCCACCCAGGGTATCAAAGCGGGTACGCAGTATTTT,CATQGIKAGTQYF
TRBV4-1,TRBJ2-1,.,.,TGCGCCAGCAGCCAAGAGGAGACTAGTCACAATGAGCAGTTCTTC,CASSQEETSHNEQFF
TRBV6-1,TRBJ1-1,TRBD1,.,TGTGCCAGCAGTGAGCAGGGGGCCAGCACTGAAGCTTTCTTT,CASSEQGASTEAFF
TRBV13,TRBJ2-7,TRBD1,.,TGTGCCAGCAGCTTTACAGGGGTCGGGAACTACGAGCAGTACTTC,CASSFTGVGNYEQYF
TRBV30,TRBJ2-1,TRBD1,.,TGTGCCTGGAGTGTGAGCATAGGGACAGGCGGTTTCTTC,CAWSVSIGTGGFF
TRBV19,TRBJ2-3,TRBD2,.,TGTGCCAGTAGTATAGATCCTCCGGAGCGGGGGAGAGATACGCAGTATTTT,CASSIDPPERGRDTQYF
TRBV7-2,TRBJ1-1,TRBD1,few,TGTGCCAGCAGCTTAGATACAGGGGGCCTGAACACTGAAGCTTTCTTT,CASSLDTGGLNTEAFF
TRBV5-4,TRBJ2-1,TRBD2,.,TGTGCCAGCAGCGGACTAGCGGGGAATTACAATGAGCAGTTCTTC,CASSGLAGNYNEQFF
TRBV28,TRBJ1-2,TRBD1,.,TGTGCCAGCAGTCCCGGGACAGGTGGGGGCTACACCTTC,CASSPGTGGGYTF
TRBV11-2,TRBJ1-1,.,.,TGTGCCAGCAGCTTAGGCGTGGGGGGTGAAGCTTTCTTT,CASSLGVGGEAFF
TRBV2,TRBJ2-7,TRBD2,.,TGTGCCAGCAGTGAGGTCGCTAGCGGGGGTTACGAGCAGTACTTC,CASSEVASGGYEQYF
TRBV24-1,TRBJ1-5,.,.,TGTGCCACCAGTGATGCATTAGGGGGAGTCAATCAGCCCCAGCATTTT,CATSDALGGVNQPQHF
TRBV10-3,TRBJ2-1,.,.,TGTGCCACCGCCCTCTCGGGTTCTTACAATGAGCAGTTCTTC,CATALSGSYNEQFF
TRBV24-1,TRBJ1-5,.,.,TGTGCCACCAGTGGTGAGGCGGGGCAGCCCCAGCATTTT,CATSGEAGQPQHF
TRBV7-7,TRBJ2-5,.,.,TGTGCCAGCAGCCTGCTCTTAGCGGCGGGAGAGACCCAGTACTTC,CASSLLLAAGETQYF
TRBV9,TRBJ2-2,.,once,TGTGCCAGCAGCGTTGCACAGGGTACCGGGGAGCTGTTTTTT,CASSVAQGTGELFF
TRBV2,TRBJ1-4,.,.,TGTGCCAGCAGTCCTTGGGAGGCAAAAGGAGAAAAACTGTTTTTT,CASSPWEAKGEKLFF
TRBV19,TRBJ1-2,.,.,TGTGCCAGTAGTATGGGCGTATCAGACTATGGCTACACCTTC,CASSMGVSDYGYTF
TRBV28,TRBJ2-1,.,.,TGTGCCAGCAGTTCGGTTAAGTACAATGAGCAGTTCTTC,CASSSVKYNEQFF
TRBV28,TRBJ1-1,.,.,TGTGCCAGCAACAGAATCACGGCGAACACTGAAGCTTTCTTT,CASNRITANTEAFF
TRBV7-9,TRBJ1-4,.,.,TGTGCCAGCAGCCCGCCAGGGGTGACTAATGAAAAACTGTTTTTT,CASSPPGVTNEKLFF
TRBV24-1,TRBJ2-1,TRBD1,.,TGTGCCACCAGTGGCGGGACAGGGGCTAAGTTTGAGCAGTTCTTC,CATSGGTGAKFEQFF
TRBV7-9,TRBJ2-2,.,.,TGTGCCAGCAGCTTAATAACTGTCCGGGAGCTGTTTTTT,CASSLITVRELFF
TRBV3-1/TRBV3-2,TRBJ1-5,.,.,TGTGCCAGCAGCCAAGATCCCGCGGGGAATCAGCCCCAGCATTTT,CASSQDPAGNQPQHF
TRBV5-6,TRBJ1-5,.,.,TGTGCCAGCAGCTTGGAGTCCTATAGCAATCAGCCCCAGCATTTT,CASSLESYSNQPQHF
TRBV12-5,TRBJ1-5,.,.,TGTGCTAGTGGTTTGGTTGCGTCCCAGCCCCAGCATTTT,CASGLVASQPQHF
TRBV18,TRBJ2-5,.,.,TGTGCCAGCTCACCACCGTCAGGGCATAAGACCCAGTACTTC,CASSPPSGHKTQYF
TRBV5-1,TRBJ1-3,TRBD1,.,TGCGCCAGCAGCTTGGCCCAGGGGGGTGGAAACACCATATATTTT,CASSLAQGGGNTIYF
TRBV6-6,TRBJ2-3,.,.,TGTGCCAGCAGTTTGGGGGGACTCCCTAGGACAGATACGCAGTATTTT,CASSLGGLPRTDTQYF
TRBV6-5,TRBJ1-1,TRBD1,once,TGTGCCAGCAGCCGACAGGGGGCAAGGACTGAAGCTTTCTTT,CASSRQGARTEAFF
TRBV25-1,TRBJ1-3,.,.,TGTGCCAGCAGTGAATATGCAGGCACCAGCTCTGGAAACACCATATATTTT,CASSEYAGTSSGNTIYF
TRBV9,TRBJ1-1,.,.,TGTGCCAGCAGCGCCGGGGGACTGAACACTGAAGCTTTCTTT,CASSAGGLNTEAFF
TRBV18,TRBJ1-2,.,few,TGTGCCAGCTCACCACAGGAGAACTATGGCTACACCTTC,CASSPQENYGYTF
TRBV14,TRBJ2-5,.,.,TGTGCCAGCAGCCAAGATATATCCCGCGGTCCTGAAGAGACCCAGTACTTC,CASSQDISRGPEETQYF
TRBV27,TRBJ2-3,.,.,TGTGCCAGCAGCCTACAGAGCCCAGATACGCAGTATTTT,CASSLQSPDTQYF
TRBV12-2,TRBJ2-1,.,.,TGTGCAAGTCGCGCCGATAGTCTTAGCAGGTTCTTC,CASRADSLSRFF
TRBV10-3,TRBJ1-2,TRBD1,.,TGTGCCATCAGCCCCGGGACAGGGAATGGCTACACCTTC,CAISPGTGNGYTF
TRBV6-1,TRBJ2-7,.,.,TGTGCCAGCAGTGGATCAAGGGGGATTAATAGTCTCGAGCAGTACTTC,CASSGSRGINSLEQYF
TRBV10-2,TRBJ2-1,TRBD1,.,TGCGCCACCTCTCGGGACAGGGGGAATGAGCAGTTCTTC,CATSRDRGNEQFF
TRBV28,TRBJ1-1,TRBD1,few,TGTGCCAGCAGGCGGACAGGGGAAGCTTTCTTT,CASRRTGEAFF
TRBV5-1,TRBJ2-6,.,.,TGCGCCAGCAGACTTGCCTCTGGGGCCAACGTCCTGACTTTC,CASRLASGANVLTF
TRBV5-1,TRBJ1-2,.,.,TGCGCCAGCAGCCTGACGGGACATCTGGACTATGGCTACACCTTC,CASSLTGHLDYGYTF
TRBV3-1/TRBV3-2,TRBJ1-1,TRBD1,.,TGTGCCAGCAGCTTCAGGGGGCAGAGGGTAGCTTTCTTT,CASSFRGQRVAFF
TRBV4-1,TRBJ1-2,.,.,TGCGCCAGCAGCCAAGACAGGGGCCGTACTAACTATGGCTACACCTTC,CASSQDRGRTNYGYTF
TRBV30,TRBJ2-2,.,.,TGTGCCTGGAGACGCAGGGGGAACACCGGGGAGCTGTTTTTT,CAWRRRGNTGELFF
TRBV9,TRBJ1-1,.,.,TGTGCCAGCTGCGTAGCTGGGACAAGTTCTATTGAAGCTTTCTTT,CASCVAGTSSIEAFF
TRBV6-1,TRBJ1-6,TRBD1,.,TGTGCCAGCAGTGAAAGGTCACCTTTTTTAGGACAGGAAAATTCACCCCTCCACTTT,CASSERSPFLGQENSPLHF
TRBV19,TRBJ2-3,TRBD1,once,TGTGCCAGTAGGTTACAGGGGGCGAAACAAGATACGCAGTATTTT,CASRLQGAKQDTQYF
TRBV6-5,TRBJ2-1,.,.,TGTGCCAGCAGTTACCCGAACTCGGGAAATGAGCAGTTCTTC,CASSYPNSGNEQFF
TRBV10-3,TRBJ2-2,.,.,TGTGCCATCAGTGAGTCGGATAGGGGGGGCTCAAACACCGGGGAGCTGTTTTTT,CAISESDRGGSNTGELFF
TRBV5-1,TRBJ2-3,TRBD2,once,TGCGCCAGCAGCCCCCTAAAGGGGAACCGGGAGGGTACGCAGTATTTT,CASSPLKGNREGTQYF
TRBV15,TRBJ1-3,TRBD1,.,TGTGCCACCAGCCCTGTAGGGGGCGAGGGAAACACCATATATTTT,CATSPVGGEGNTIYF
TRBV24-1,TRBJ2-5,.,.,TGTGCCACCAGTGAGGCAGGGAAAGAGACCCAGTACTTC,CATSEAGKETQYF